The clone carrying this T cell receptor beta chain appeared a few times. V lost 0 bases and J 2 bases, leaving 9 bases between the germline ends. Germline V lookup: CDR1 MGHRA, CDR2 YSYEKL. This CDR3 spans 15 amino acids. This entry belongs to a study of T-cell reconstitution after alpha-beta-depleted transplantation in children. During its preparation, the TCRbeta library received unique molecular identifiers. One entry per CDR3 protein, called by TCRdb with MiXCR from the PCR reads. The data contain around 250,000 distinct CDR3 sequences, approximately 9.8% of them singletons. Specimen: PBMCs from the stem cell graft donor, collected from the stem cell graft. The receptor was isolated from a human donor who donated a stem cell graft to a child with SCID. The V call is TRBV4-1, the J call TRBJ2-3; D gene unclear. Here the CDR3 reads CASSQDLAFTDTQYF. The CDR3 coding sequence is TGCGCCAGCAGCCAAGATCTCGCCTTCACAGATACGCAGTATTTT.